This TCR beta chain was identified in a study of control samples from healthy donors and cancer patients. Assay: immunoSEQ multiplex PCR; the TCRdb copy retains only in-frame clones and omits some. The table shows around 130,000 clones, with approximately 87% occurring only once. This clone was seen just once. This receptor was taken from a man aged 25 to 40 in good health. Sequencing was done on a sample of blood.

This CDR3 reads CASSLALSGYGYTF. For the CDR3, the DNA is TGTGCCAGCAGCTTGGCGTTGTCGGGCTATGGCTACACCTTC. This sequence joins TRBV5-4 and TRBJ1-2; D remains ambiguous. The CDR3 loop spans 14 amino acids. The V gene's germline CDR1 is SGHNT and CDR2 YYREEE (reference sequence). V shed 0 bases and J shed 4 bases, with 10 bases lying between them.